This T cell receptor (beta chain) was observed in a study of control samples from healthy donors and cancer patients. V dropped 4 bases and J dropped 3; count of bases not matched to a gene: 6. The CDR3 runs to 16 residues. The V gene's germline CDR1 is LNHDA and CDR2 SQIVND (reference sequence). This table comes from immunoSEQ multiplex PCR, and its TCRdb copy is limited to in-frame clones, with some not included. The sample shows tens of thousands of clones, about 87% of them seen only once. The sequence came from a woman in her sixties or seventies in good health. V usage is TRBV19 and J usage is TRBJ1-4; 9 bases line up with TRBD1. Material for sequencing was blood. The CDR3 bases are TGTGCCAGTAGTACCTCCCGACAGGGGGCTAATGAAAAACTGTTTTTT. It is translated as CASSTSRQGANEKLFF.